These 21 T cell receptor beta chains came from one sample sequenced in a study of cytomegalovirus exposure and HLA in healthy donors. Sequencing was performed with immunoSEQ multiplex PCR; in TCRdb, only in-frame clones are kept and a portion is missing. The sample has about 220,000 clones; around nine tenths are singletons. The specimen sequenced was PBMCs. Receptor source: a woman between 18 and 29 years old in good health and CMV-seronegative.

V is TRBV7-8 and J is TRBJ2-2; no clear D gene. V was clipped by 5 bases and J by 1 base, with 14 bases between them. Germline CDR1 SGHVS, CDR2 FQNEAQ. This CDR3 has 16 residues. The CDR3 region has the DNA TGTGCCAGCAGCCCCCTCTCGACTGAGAACACCGGGGAGCTGTTTTTT. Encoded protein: CASSPLSTENTGELFF.

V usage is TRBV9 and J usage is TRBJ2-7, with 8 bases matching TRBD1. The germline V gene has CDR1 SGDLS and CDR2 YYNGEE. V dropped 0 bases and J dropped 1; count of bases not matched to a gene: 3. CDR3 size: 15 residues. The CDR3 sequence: CASSVETGASYEQYF. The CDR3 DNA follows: TGTGCCAGCAGCGTAGAGACAGGGGCTTCCTACGAGCAGTACTTC.

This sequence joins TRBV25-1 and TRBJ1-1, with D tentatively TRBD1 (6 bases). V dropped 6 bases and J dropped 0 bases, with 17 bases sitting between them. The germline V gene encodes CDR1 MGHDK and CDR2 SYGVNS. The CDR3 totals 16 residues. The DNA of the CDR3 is TGTGCCAGCAGCCCCACAGGGTTGAGACTGAACACTGAAGCTTTCTTT. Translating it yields CASSPTGLRLNTEAFF.

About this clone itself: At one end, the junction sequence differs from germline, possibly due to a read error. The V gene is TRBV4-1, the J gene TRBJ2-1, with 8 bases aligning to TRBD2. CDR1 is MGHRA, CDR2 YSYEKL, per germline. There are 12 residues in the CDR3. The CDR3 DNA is TGCGCCAGCAGCCAACCGGGGGGGCGTCAAATCTTC. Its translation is CASSQPGGRQIF.

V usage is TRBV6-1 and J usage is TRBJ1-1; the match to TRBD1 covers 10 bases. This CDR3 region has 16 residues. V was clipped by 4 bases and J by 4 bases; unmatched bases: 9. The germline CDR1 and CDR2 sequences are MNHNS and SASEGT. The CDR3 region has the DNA TGTGCCAGCAGTGGGGGGACAGGGGTCTACGGCACTGAAGCTTTCTTT. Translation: CASSGGTGVYGTEAFF.

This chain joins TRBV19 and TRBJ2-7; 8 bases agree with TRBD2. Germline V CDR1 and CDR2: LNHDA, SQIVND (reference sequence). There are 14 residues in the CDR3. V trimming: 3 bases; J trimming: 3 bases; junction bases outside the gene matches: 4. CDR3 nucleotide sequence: TGTGCCAGTAGTATTCAAACTAGCGGCTACGAGCAGTACTTC. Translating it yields CASSIQTSGYEQYF. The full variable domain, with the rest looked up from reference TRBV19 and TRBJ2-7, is DGGITQSPKYLFRKEGQNVTLSCEQNLNHDAMYWYRQDPGQGLRLIYYSQIVNDFQKGDIAEGYSVSREKKESFPLTVTSAQKNPTAFYLCASSIQTSGYEQYFGPGTRLTVT.

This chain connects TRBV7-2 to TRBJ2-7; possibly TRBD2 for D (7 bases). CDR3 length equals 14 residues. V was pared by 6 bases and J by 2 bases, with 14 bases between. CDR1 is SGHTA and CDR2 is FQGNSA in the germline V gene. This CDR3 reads CASSPGGTPYEQYF. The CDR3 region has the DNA TGTGCCAGCAGTCCGGGGGGCACTCCCTACGAGCAGTACTTC.

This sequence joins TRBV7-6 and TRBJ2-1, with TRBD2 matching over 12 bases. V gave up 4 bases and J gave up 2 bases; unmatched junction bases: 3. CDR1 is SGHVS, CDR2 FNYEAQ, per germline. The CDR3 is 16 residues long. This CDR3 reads CASSWTSGNTYNEQFF. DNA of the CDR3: TGTGCCAGCAGCTGGACTAGCGGGAATACCTACAATGAGCAGTTCTTC.

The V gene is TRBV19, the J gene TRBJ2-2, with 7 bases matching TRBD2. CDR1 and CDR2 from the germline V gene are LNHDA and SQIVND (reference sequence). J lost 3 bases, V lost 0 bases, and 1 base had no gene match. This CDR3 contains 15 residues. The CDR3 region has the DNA TGTGCCAGTAGTATAGATGCGGGGGACACCGGGGAGCTGTTTTTT. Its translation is CASSIDAGDTGELFF.

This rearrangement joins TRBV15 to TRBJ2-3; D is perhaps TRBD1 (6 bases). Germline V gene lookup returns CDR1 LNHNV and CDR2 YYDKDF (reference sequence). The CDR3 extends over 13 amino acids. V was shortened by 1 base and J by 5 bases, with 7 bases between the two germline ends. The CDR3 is CATSRGTVDTQYF. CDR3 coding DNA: TGTGCCACCAGCAGAGGGACAGTAGATACGCAGTATTTT.

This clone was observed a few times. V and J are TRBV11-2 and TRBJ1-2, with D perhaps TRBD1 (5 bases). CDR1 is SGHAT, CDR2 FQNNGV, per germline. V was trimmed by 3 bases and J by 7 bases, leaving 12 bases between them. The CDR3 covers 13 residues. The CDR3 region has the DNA TGTGCCAGCAGCTTGGGGCAGTCGGGTGGCTACACCTTC. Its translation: CASSLGQSGGYTF.

The CDR3 DNA sequence: TGTGCCAGCAGTGCCGGGACAGGGCTCTCTGGGGCCAACGTCCTGACTTTC. Its translation: CASSAGTGLSGANVLTF. The rearrangement links TRBV6-1 to TRBJ2-6, with TRBD1 matching over 9 bases. Unmatched junction bases numbered 4, after V lost 4 bases and J lost 0 bases. Germline-derived CDR1 and CDR2 are MNHNS and SASEGT. The CDR3 length is 17 residues.

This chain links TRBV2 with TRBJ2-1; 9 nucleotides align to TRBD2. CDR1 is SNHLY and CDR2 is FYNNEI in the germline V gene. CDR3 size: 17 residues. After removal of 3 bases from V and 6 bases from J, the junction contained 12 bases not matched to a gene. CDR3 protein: CASSDNAGGITINEQFF. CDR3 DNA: TGTGCCAGCAGTGATAACGCGGGAGGGATTACTATCAATGAGCAGTTCTTC.

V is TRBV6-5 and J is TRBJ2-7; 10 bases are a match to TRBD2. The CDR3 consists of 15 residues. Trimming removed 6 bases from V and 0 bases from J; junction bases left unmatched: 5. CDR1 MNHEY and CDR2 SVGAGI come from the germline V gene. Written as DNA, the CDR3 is TGTGCCAGCAGCCCACTAGCGGGAAGCTCCTACGAGCAGTACTTC. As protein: CASSPLAGSSYEQYF.

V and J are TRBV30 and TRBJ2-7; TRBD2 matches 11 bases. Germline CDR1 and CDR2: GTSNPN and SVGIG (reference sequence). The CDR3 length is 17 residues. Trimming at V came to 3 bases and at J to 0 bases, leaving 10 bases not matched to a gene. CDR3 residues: CAWSRRLGTSGSYEQYF. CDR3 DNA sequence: TGTGCCTGGAGCCGGCGGCTGGGGACTAGCGGCTCCTACGAGCAGTACTTC.

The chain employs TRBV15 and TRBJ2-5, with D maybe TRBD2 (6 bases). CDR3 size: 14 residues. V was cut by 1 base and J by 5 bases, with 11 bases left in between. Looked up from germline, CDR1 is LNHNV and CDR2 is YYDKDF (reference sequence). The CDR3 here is CATSRGLVGETQYF. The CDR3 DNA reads TGTGCCACCAGCAGAGGACTAGTGGGCGAGACCCAGTACTTC.

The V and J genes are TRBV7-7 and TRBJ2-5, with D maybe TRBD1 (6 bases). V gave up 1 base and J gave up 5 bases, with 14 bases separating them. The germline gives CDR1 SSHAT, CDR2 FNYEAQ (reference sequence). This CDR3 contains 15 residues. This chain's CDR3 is CASSLGGGESETQYF. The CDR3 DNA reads TGTGCCAGCAGCTTAGGAGGGGGAGAAAGCGAGACCCAGTACTTC.

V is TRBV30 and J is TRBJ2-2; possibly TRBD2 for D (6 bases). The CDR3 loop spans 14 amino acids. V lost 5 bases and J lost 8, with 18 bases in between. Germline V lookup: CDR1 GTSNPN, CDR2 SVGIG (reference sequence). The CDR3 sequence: CAWVGRRDSGELFF. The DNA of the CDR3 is TGTGCCTGGGTTGGCAGGCGGGACTCGGGGGAGCTGTTTTTT.

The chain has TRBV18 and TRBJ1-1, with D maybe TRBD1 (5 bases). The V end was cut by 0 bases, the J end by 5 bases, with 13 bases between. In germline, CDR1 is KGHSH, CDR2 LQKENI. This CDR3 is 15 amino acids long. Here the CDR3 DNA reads TGTGCCAGCTCACCACCAGACCAGGGAGGGACTGAAGCTTTCTTT. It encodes CASSPPDQGGTEAFF.

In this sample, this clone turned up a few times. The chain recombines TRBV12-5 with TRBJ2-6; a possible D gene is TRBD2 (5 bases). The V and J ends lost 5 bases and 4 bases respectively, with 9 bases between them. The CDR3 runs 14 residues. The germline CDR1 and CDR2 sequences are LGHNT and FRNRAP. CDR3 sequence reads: CASGPPGGANVLTF. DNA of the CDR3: TGTGCTAGTGGTCCCCCGGGGGGGGCCAACGTCCTGACTTTC.

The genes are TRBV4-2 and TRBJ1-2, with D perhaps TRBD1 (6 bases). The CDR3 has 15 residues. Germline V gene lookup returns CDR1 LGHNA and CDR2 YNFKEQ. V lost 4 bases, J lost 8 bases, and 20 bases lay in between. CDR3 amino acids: CASSPPATGSGGYTF. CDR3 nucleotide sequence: TGTGCCAGCAGCCCCCCGGCCACAGGGTCGGGCGGCTACACCTTC.